What follows are 20 T cell receptor beta chains derived from one specimen sequenced in a study of cytomegalovirus exposure and HLA in healthy donors. PCR involved 60 Vbeta and 13 Jbeta primers. TCRdb keeps only in-frame clones here, not all; method: immunoSEQ multiplex PCR. The sample lists fewer than 80,000 clones; less than 75% were seen once. Source material: PBMCs. These receptors originate from a man aged 50-60 years in good health and CMV-seropositive.

This chain uses TRBV9 with TRBJ1-1, with 7 bases matching TRBD1. This CDR3 contains 15 residues. Trimming took 4 bases from V and 3 from J; bases not matched to a gene: 9. Germline assignment: CDR1 SGDLS and CDR2 YYNGEE. The CDR3 is CASSPQRGQHTEAFF. The CDR3 DNA follows: TGTGCCAGCAGCCCCCAACGGGGACAGCACACTGAAGCTTTCTTT. Based on the CDR3 plus reference TRBV9 and TRBJ1-1, the full variable domain is DSGVTQTPKHLITATGQRVTLRCSPRSGDLSVYWYQQSLDQGLQFLIQYYNGEERAKGNILERFSAQQFPDLHSELNLSSLELGDSALYFCASSPQRGQHTEAFFGQGTRLTVV.

The chain carries TRBV18 and TRBJ1-3; D might be TRBD1 (6 bases). The CDR3 is 16 residues long. The germline gives CDR1 KGHSH, CDR2 LQKENI. The V end was cut by 6 bases, the J end by 2 bases, with 17 bases between. The DNA of the CDR3 is TGTGCCAGCTCTCCCTCTAGGGACAATCCTGGAAACACCATATATTTT. Its translation is CASSPSRDNPGNTIYF.

This chain joins TRBV5-1 and TRBJ2-3; 9 positions agree with TRBD2. Germline loops: CDR1 SGHRS, CDR2 YFSETQ. This CDR3 contains 14 residues. V was pared by 6 bases and J by 5 bases, with 7 bases of the junction left unmatched. The DNA of the CDR3 is TGCGCCAGCACACGCGGGAGGGCCGAAGATACGCAGTATTTT. Its translation: CASTRGRAEDTQYF.

Concerning this clone: This likely came from a read error, as a far larger clone is one base away. Other DNA sequences within the sample encode an identical CDR3. The chain uses TRBV27 and TRBJ1-2; D may be TRBD1 (5 bases). V was clipped by 3 bases and J by 5 bases, with 16 bases between them. Germline V gene data show CDR1 as MNHEY and CDR2 as SMNVEV (reference sequence). CDR3 size: 15 residues. The CDR3 DNA reads TGTGCCAGCAGTTTGTCCATTGGGGGGGATTATGGCTACACCTTC. This codes for CASSLSIGGDYGYTF.

The J gene is TRBJ1-1, the V gene TRBV5-1; D not resolved. Germline CDR1 is SGHRS and CDR2 is YFSETQ. The length of the CDR3 is 13 residues. V dropped 3 bases and J dropped 4 bases, with 10 bases sitting between them. The CDR3 DNA sequence: TGCGCCAGCAGCTCGGTACGGGGCACTGAAGCTTTCTTT. This translates into CASSSVRGTEAFF.

The V call is TRBV5-4, the J call TRBJ2-1; 7 bases map to TRBD2. The junction had 6 bases not matched to a gene; V was cut back by 3 bases and J by 6 bases. CDR1 SGHNT and CDR2 YYREEE come from the germline V gene (reference sequence). There are 14 residues in the CDR3. DNA of the CDR3: TGTGCCAGCAGCTACCGGACTAGACCCAATGAGCAGTTCTTC. It specifies CASSYRTRPNEQFF.

This rearrangement joins TRBV12-5 to TRBJ1-1, with D possibly TRBD1 on 6 matching bases. The CDR3 totals 15 residues. The V gene's germline CDR1 is LGHNT and CDR2 FRNRAP. Trimming left V 3 bases short and J 1 base short, with 12 bases between. CDR3 protein: CASGFYRASNTEAFF. CDR3 bases: TGTGCTAGTGGTTTCTACAGGGCCTCGAACACTGAAGCTTTCTTT.

The chain uses TRBV30 and TRBJ1-5; D is ambiguous. The CDR3 is made up of 13 amino acids. V lost 8 bases, J lost 0 bases, and 11 bases lay in between. The V gene's germline CDR1 is GTSNPN and CDR2 SVGIG (reference sequence). The CDR3 is CAVPEGSNQPQHF. The CDR3 DNA follows: TGTGCCGTTCCCGAGGGTAGCAATCAGCCCCAGCATTTT.

The chain links TRBV7-2 to TRBJ2-1, with 12 nucleotides matching TRBD2. The J segment lost 1 base and the V segment lost 5 bases, leaving 3 bases of the junction unmatched. Germline-derived CDR1 and CDR2 are SGHTA and FQGNSA. The CDR3 contains 16 residues. The CDR3 bases are TGTGCCAGCAGCCGGACTAGCGGGGTGTCCTACAATGAGCAGTTCTTC. Residues: CASSRTSGVSYNEQFF. Supplemented by reference TRBV7-2 and TRBJ2-1, the full variable domain reads GAGVSQSPSNKVTEKGKDVELRCDPISGHTALYWYRQSLGQGLEFLIYFQGNSAPDKSGLPSDRFSAERTGGSVSTLTIQRTQQEDSAVYLCASSRTSGVSYNEQFFGPGTRLTVL.

This clone was detected only a few times. V gene TRBV6-1 combines with J gene TRBJ2-7; 10 bases match TRBD2. The CDR3 totals 17 residues. The germline gives CDR1 MNHNS, CDR2 SASEGT. J lost 4 bases, V lost 0 bases, and 9 bases had no gene match. The chain's CDR3 is CASSEAQALAGLYEQYF. CDR3 sequence (DNA): TGTGCCAGCAGTGAAGCGCAGGCACTAGCGGGATTATACGAGCAGTACTTC.

V gene TRBV6-6 combines with J gene TRBJ2-4; D perhaps matches TRBD1 (6 bases). The germline CDR1 and CDR2 sequences are MNHNY and SVGAGI (reference sequence). V gave up 7 bases and J gave up 0 bases, with 16 bases separating them. This CDR3 region has 16 residues. CDR3 nucleotides: TGTGCCAGCAAACAACGACAGGATATAGCCAAAAACATTCAGTACTTC. It translates to CASKQRQDIAKNIQYF.

The J gene is TRBJ1-4, the V gene TRBV7-6; D unclear. Germline-derived CDR1 and CDR2 are SGHVS and FNYEAQ. CDR3 length: 14 amino acids. V dropped 3 bases and J dropped 5 bases, with 10 bases sitting between them. The DNA of the CDR3 is TGTGCCAGCAGCTTGGGCGGAGGGAATGAAAAACTGTTTTTT. As protein: CASSLGGGNEKLFF.

This sequence joins TRBV2 and TRBJ2-5; D perhaps matches TRBD2 (6 bases). Trimming removed 8 bases from V and 5 bases from J, with 15 bases in between. The CDR3 covers 13 residues. Looked up from germline, CDR1 is SNHLY and CDR2 is FYNNEI. CDR3 bases: TGTGCCAGCCGCGCGGGTCGGGAGGAGACCCAGTACTTC. This gives the protein CASRAGREETQYF.

The CDR3 loop is CASSLGTSGRALETQYF. The CDR3, as DNA: TGTGCCAGCAGCTTAGGGACTAGCGGGAGGGCGTTGGAGACCCAGTACTTC. The V gene is TRBV7-9, the J gene TRBJ2-5; TRBD2 agrees at 15 bases. Germline CDR1 reads SEHNR; CDR2 reads FQNEAQ (reference sequence). J gave up 5 bases and V 1 base, and 5 bases lay outside the gene matches. The CDR3 spans 17 residues.

The J gene is TRBJ1-1, the V gene TRBV7-9; the D gene is possibly TRBD1 (5 bases). V lost 1 base and J 3 bases, leaving 12 bases between the germline ends. The CDR3 consists of 15 residues. Germline V gene sequence: CDR1 SEHNR, CDR2 FQNEAQ (reference sequence). The CDR3 nucleotides are TGTGCCAGCAGCTTAGGGGGGGTCGGGGACACTGAAGCTTTCTTT. Protein sequence: CASSLGGVGDTEAFF.

V and J are TRBV28 and TRBJ1-2; D is undetermined. Germline V gene sequence: CDR1 MDHEN, CDR2 SYDVKM. V lost 5 bases and J 8 bases, leaving 21 bases between the germline ends. The CDR3 runs to 15 residues. The CDR3 region has the DNA TGTGCCAGCAGTCCCCCAGAGAGTACCCTGGAGGGCTACACCTTC. Translation gives CASSPPESTLEGYTF.

As to this clone: Germline and junction disagree at one end, which may indicate a read error. The J gene is TRBJ1-3, the V gene TRBV19, with D possibly TRBD1 on 5 matching bases. Germline V gives CDR1 LNHDA, CDR2 SQIVND (reference sequence). The CDR3 spans 12 residues. This chain's CDR3 is CASSIMAGQPSF. The CDR3 DNA reads as TGTGCCAGTAGTATCATGGCAGGACAACCGAGCTTT.

This rearrangement joins TRBV27 to TRBJ1-2; 8 bases are shared with TRBD1. CDR1 and CDR2 (germline): MNHEY, SMNVEV (reference sequence). This CDR3 is built from 16 residues. With V trimmed by 5 bases and J by 7 bases, 15 bases remained unmatched. The CDR3 here is CASSPQQGAARAGYTF. The CDR3 nucleotides are TGTGCCAGCAGTCCTCAGCAGGGGGCCGCCAGGGCTGGCTACACCTTC.

The chain couples TRBV9 to TRBJ1-5; weak D call: TRBD1 (6 bases). CDR1 is SGDLS, CDR2 YYNGEE, per germline. Trimming stripped 4 bases from V and 0 bases from J, with 11 bases between. The CDR3 contains 15 residues. The CDR3 DNA reads as TGTGCCAGCAGCCGAGGGACAAATAGCAATCAGCCCCAGCATTTT. It specifies CASSRGTNSNQPQHF.

CDR3 nucleotides: TGTGCCAGCAGCTTGGCCGGGGACTTGAACTTCTACGAGCAGTACTTC. Translated: CASSLAGDLNFYEQYF. The chain combines TRBV5-6 with TRBJ2-7; the D gene is possibly TRBD2 (6 bases). The CDR3 spans 16 residues. Germline assignment: CDR1 SGHDT and CDR2 YYEEEE. The germline V and J ends were trimmed by 0 bases and 3 bases, with 16 bases remaining between them.